This TCR beta chain was captured by sequencing in a study of cytomegalovirus exposure and HLA in healthy donors. Study-level background: Among the 300 to 500 donors who were genotyped, 70% to 90% fell in the genetic ancestry cluster that is associated with self-reported Caucasian donors.

Germline V gene data show CDR1 as SGDLS and CDR2 as YYNGEE. There are 19 residues in the CDR3. The junction had 11 bases not matched to a gene; V was cut back by 0 bases and J by 1 base. The PCR had 60 Vbeta and 13 Jbeta primers. The method was immunoSEQ multiplex PCR; TCRdb's version includes in-frame clones alone and lacks a portion of them. The profile shows 140,000 or so clones, around 90% of them singletons. Sequenced sample: PBMCs. The TCR was taken from a middle-aged woman in good health and CMV-seronegative. This chain connects TRBV9 to TRBJ2-2, with 8 bases fitting TRBD2. The DNA of the CDR3 is TGTGCCAGCAGCGTAGCCGGTAGCGGGAAGAAAAAGAACACCGGGGAGCTGTTTTTT. Translated: CASSVAGSGKKKNTGELFF.